Sequencing of this T cell receptor (beta chain) was carried out in a study of blood T cell repertoires in COVID-19. Study information: COVID-19 samples collected from the United States, Italy and Spain covered acute and convalescent phases. Nucleic acid was either cDNA or gDNA, and it came from T cells, B-cell-depleted T cells, or PBMCs.

CDR1 and CDR2 from the germline V gene are SEHNR and FQNEAQ (reference sequence). This CDR3 has 14 amino acids. Germline trimming cut 4 bases from V and 7 bases from J; bases unmatched to any gene: 9. Clinical histories supplied by participants themselves formed the basis of cohort assignment. Sequenced by immunoSEQ multiplex PCR; TCRdb stores in-frame clones only, minus some. The data contain about 310,000 clones, 85% to 90% of them singletons. The source is a woman aged 30 to 39 who had recovered from COVID-19. Source material: PBMCs or T cells enriched from blood (not recorded which). The V and J genes are TRBV7-9 and TRBJ1-1; 7 bases align to TRBD1. In DNA form, the CDR3 reads TGTGCCAGCAGCTCGTCCGGGGACAGCCATGAAGCTTTCTTT. This translates into CASSSSGDSHEAFF.